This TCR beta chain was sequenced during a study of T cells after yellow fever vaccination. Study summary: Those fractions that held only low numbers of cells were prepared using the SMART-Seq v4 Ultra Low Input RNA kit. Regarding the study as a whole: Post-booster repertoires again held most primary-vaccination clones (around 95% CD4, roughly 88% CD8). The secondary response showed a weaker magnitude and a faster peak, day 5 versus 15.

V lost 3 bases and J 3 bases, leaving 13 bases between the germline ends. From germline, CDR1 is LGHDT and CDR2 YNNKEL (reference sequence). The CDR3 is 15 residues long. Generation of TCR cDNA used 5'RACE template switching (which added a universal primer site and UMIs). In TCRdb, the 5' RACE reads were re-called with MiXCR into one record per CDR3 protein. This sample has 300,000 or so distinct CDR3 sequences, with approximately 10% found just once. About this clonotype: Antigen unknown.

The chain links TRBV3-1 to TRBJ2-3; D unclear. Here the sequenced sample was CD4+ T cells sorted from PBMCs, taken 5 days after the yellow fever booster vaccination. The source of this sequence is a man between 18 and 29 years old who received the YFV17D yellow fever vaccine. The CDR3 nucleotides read TGTGCCAGCAGCCATTCCTTGACGGGTACAGATACGCAGTATTTT. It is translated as CASSHSLTGTDTQYF.